The TCR beta chain under discussion was sequenced for a study of blood T cells in healthy people across ages. The CDR3 contains 16 residues. The germline gives CDR1 MDHEN, CDR2 SYDVKM. It was with a sample-barcoded 5' primer and a J-beta primer mix that a second PCR of roughly 7 to 11 cycles was run. TCRdb ran MiXCR on the 5' RACE reads and lists one entry per CDR3 protein. The table records around 1,500,000 distinct CDR3 sequences, 28% of them present only once. Sequencing was performed on blood. This clonotype originated in a woman in her twenties or thirties in good health. The chain links TRBV28 to TRBJ2-7, with D possibly TRBD2 on 7 matching bases. The J call is in doubt because the DNA end fits TRBJ2-5 better. This chain's CDR3 is CASREGRGGLSGTQYF. CDR3 DNA: TGTGCCAGCAGAGAAGGGAGGGGGGGACTCTCGGGGACCCAGTACTTC.